The rows below give T cell receptor beta chains drawn from one sample of a study of blood T cell repertoires in COVID-19. The assay was immunoSEQ multiplex PCR, and TCRdb's table has in-frame clones only and misses some. The table lists around 68,000 clones, roughly 82% of them singletons, with roughly 16% in the top ten. Specimen: peripheral blood. All receptors derive from an elderly man with active COVID-19. The conserved cysteine and the conserved F or W are not part of the CDR3 here. Expanded clones are given a class, and other clones once, few, many or no size at all.

>TRBV19|NA|TRBJ1-5
ASTTDGGPIQPQH
>TRBV11-1|NA|TRBJ2-1
ASRFSGRAGEQF
>TRBV6-5|NA|TRBJ2-5
ASSSLTSGEDTQY
>TRBV18|few|TRBJ1-1
ASSPIDRNTEAF
>TRBV27|NA|TRBJ2-5
ASSLSGGTQY
>TRBV7-9|NA|TRBJ1-2
ASSFGEGWGYGYT
>TRBV6-1|once|TRBJ1-5
ASSAGDSYSNQPQH
>TRBV15|NA|TRBJ1-1
ATSRGPGGIGAF
>TRBV7-2|NA|TRBJ1-3
ASRNRGLSGNTIY
>TRBV7-7|NA|TRBJ2-1
ASSQYGRNEQF
>TRBV21-1|NA|TRBJ2-3
ASSNPCRGNTDTQY
>TRBV5-1|NA|TRBJ2-3
ASSLDGGGTTDTQY
>TRBV6-1|NA|TRBJ2-4
ASSEVASAPNIQY
>TRBV9|NA|TRBJ2-3
ASSVAASGHSTDTQY
>TRBV6-2/TRBV6-3|few|TRBJ2-7
ASSRLGQGIYEQY
>TRBV5-1|once|TRBJ2-3
ASRGSQTSGRQTSTDTQY
>TRBV19|NA|TRBJ1-1
ASSVPGQGAAEAF
>TRBV3-1/TRBV3-2|NA|TRBJ2-5
ASSRGRAATGRGTQY
>TRBV28|NA|TRBJ2-4
ASSLAGGQNIQY
>TRBV14|NA|TRBJ2-5
ASSPLTGGEETQY
>TRBV7-3|NA|TRBJ2-1
ASSSTGGNYNEQF
>TRBV7-2|NA|TRBJ2-6
ASSSRVSVNVLT
>TRBV5-5|NA|TRBJ2-3
ASSPPSGFGTDTQY
>TRBV7-3|NA|TRBJ2-3
ASSLGQGVDTQY
>TRBV2|NA|TRBJ2-3
ASRRQGLSTDTQY
>TRBV9|NA|TRBJ2-1
ASSETGQSYYNEQF
>TRBV7-6|NA|TRBJ1-4
ASSLVDRNIGDEKLF
>TRBV2|NA|TRBJ2-1
ASSVTPGLAWDEQF
>TRBV5-5|NA|TRBJ2-2
ASTLAGDSNTGELF
>TRBV9|NA|TRBJ2-7
ASSAGQLYEQY